This T cell receptor (beta chain) was retrieved from a study of identifying expanded T cells in peripheral blood. Trimming removed 0 bases from V and 5 bases from J; junction bases left unmatched: 9. This CDR3 spans 16 amino acids. In germline, CDR1 is SGHRS, CDR2 YFSETQ. No infections or other immune events were documented during collection. Using immunoSEQ multiplex PCR, the repertoire was profiled, and TCRdb retains in-frame clones only, with some absent. This table holds more than 55,000 clones, 70% to 90% found once. The gene calls are TRBV5-1 and TRBJ2-5, with 8 positions matching TRBD2. The receptor was derived from a person aged 18-70 years in good health. The sequenced sample was blood. CDR3 sequence reads: CASSLALGGAGETQYF. The CDR3 nucleotides are TGCGCCAGCAGCTTGGCCCTCGGGGGGGCCGGGGAGACCCAGTACTTC.